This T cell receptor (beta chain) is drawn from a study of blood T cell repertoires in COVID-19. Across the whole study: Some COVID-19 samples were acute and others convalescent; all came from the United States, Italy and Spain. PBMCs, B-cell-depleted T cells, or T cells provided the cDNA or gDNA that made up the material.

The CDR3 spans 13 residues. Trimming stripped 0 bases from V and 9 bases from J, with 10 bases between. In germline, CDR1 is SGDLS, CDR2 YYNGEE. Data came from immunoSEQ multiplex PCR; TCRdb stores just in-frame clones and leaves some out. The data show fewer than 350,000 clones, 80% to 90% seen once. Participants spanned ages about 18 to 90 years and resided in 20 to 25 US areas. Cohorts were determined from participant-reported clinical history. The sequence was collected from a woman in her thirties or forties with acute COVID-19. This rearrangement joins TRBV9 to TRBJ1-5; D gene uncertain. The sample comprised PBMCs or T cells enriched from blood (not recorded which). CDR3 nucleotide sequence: TGTGCCAGCAGCGTAGTGGAGGGAACGCCCCAGCATTTT. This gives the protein CASSVVEGTPQHF.